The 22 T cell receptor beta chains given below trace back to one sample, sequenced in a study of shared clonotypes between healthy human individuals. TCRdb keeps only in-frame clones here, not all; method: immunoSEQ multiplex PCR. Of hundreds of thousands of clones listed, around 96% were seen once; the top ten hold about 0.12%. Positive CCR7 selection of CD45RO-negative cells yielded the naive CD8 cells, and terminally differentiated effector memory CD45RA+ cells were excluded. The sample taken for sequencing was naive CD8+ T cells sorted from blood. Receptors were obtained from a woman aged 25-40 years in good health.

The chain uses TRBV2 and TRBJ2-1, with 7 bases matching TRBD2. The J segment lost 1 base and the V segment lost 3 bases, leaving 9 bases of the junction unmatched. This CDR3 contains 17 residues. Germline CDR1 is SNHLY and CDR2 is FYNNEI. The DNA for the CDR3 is TGTGCCAGCAGTGATTTGGGGGAGGGCCGTTCCTACAATGAGCAGTTCTTC. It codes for CASSDLGEGRSYNEQFF.

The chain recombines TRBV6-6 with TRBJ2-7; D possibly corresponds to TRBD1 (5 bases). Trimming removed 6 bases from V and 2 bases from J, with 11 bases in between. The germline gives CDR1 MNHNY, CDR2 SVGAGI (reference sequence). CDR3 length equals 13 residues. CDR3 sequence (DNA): TGTGCCAGCAGCCTCGACAGTACCTACGAGCAGTACTTC. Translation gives CASSLDSTYEQYF.

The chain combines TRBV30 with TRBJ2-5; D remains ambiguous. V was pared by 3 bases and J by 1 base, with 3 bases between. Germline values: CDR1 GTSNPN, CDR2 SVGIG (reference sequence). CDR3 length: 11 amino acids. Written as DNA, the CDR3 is TGTGCCTGGAGACCCCAAGAGACCCAGTACTTC. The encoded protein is CAWRPQETQYF. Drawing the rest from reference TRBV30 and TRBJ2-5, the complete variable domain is SQTIHQWPATLVQPVGSPLSLECTVEGTSNPNLYWYRQAAGRGLQLLFYSVGIGQISSEVPQNLSASRPQDRQFILSSKKLLLSDSGFYLCAWRPQETQYFGPGTRLLVL.

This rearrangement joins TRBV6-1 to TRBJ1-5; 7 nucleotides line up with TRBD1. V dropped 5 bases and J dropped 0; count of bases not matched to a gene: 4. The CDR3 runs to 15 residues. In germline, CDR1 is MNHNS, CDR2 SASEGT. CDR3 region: CASSQDRLSNQPQHF. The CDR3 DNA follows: TGTGCCAGCAGTCAGGACAGGCTTAGCAATCAGCCCCAGCATTTT.

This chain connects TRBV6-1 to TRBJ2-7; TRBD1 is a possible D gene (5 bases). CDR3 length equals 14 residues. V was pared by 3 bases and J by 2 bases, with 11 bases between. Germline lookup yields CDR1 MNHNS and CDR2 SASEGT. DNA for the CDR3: TGTGCCAGCAGTGAGCCAGGGCCCGCCTACGAGCAGTACTTC. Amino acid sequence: CASSEPGPAYEQYF.

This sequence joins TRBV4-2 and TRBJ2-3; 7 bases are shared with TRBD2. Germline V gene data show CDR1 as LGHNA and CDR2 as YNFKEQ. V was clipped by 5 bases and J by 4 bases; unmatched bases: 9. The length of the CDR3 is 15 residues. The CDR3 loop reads CASSSSGVGPDTQYF. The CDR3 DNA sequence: TGTGCCAGCAGCTCGAGCGGGGTGGGCCCAGATACGCAGTATTTT.

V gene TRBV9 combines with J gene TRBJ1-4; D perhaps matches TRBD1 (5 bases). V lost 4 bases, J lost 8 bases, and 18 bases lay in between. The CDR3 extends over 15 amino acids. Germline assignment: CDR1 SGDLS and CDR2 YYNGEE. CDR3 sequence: CASSSGGAAREKLFF. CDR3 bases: TGTGCCAGCAGCTCAGGAGGGGCAGCACGGGAAAAACTGTTTTTT.

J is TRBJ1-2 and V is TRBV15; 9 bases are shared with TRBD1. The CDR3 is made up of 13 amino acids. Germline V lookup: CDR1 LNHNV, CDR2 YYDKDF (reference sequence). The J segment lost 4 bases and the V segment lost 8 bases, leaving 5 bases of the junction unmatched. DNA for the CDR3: TGTGCCACCCCGGGACAGGGTGGCTATGGCTACACCTTC. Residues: CATPGQGGYGYTF.

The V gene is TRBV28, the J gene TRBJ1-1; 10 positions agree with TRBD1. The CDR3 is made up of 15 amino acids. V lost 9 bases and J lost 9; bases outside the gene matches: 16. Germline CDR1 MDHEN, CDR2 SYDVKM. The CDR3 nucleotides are TGTGCCAGTGAACCGAGGACAGGGGGGGCCAAAAAAGCTTTCTTT. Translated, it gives CASEPRTGGAKKAFF.

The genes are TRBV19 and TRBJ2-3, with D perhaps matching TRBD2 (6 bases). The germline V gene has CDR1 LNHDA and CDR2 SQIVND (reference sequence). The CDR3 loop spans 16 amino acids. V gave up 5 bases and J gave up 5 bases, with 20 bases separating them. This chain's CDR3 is CASSAGLTNVEDTQYF. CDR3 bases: TGTGCCAGTAGTGCGGGACTGACCAACGTCGAAGATACGCAGTATTTT.

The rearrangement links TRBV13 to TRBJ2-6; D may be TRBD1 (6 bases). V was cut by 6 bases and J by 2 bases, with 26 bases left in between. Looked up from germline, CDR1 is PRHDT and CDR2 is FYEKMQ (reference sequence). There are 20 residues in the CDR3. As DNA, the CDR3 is TGTGCCAGCAGTTCCGATAAGGGGGTCGACATTTTTACTGGGGCCAACGTCCTGACTTTC. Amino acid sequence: CASSSDKGVDIFTGANVLTF.

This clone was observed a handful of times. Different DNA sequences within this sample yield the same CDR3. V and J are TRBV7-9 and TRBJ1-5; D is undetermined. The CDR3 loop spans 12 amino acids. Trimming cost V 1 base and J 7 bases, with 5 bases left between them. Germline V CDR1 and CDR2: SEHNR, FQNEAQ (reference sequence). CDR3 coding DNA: TGTGCCAGCAGCTTAGAGGCCCAGCCCCAGCATTTT. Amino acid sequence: CASSLEAQPQHF.

In DNA form, the CDR3 reads TGTGCCAGCACTAGATGGGGCCCCGACGACGAGCAGTACTTC. Amino acids: CASTRWGPDDEQYF. The chain carries TRBV6-1 and TRBJ2-7; tentatively, D is TRBD1 (5 bases). Germline assignment: CDR1 MNHNS and CDR2 SASEGT. Trimming removed 7 bases from V and 5 bases from J, with 18 bases in between. This CDR3 is built from 14 residues.

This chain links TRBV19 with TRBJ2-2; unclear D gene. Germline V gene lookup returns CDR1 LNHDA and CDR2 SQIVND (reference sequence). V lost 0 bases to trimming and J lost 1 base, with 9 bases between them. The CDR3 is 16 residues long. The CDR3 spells CASSIDLSVNTGELFF. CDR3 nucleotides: TGTGCCAGTAGTATAGATCTGTCTGTGAACACCGGGGAGCTGTTTTTT. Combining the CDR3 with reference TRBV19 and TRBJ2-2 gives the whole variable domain DGGITQSPKYLFRKEGQNVTLSCEQNLNHDAMYWYRQDPGQGLRLIYYSQIVNDFQKGDIAEGYSVSREKKESFPLTVTSAQKNPTAFYLCASSIDLSVNTGELFFGEGSRLTVL.

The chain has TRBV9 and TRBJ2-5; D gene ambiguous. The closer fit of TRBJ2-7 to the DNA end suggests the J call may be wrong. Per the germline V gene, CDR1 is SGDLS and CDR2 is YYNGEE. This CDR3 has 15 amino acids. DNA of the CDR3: TGTGCCAGCAGTAGGAAGTATCTCCTCACCTACGAGCAGTACTTC. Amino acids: CASSRKYLLTYEQYF.

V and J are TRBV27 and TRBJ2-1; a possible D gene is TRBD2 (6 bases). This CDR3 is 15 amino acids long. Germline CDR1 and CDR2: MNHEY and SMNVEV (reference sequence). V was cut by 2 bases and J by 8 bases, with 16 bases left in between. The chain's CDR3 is CASSLATRRSDEQFF. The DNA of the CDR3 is TGTGCCAGCAGTTTAGCGACTAGAAGATCGGATGAGCAGTTCTTC.

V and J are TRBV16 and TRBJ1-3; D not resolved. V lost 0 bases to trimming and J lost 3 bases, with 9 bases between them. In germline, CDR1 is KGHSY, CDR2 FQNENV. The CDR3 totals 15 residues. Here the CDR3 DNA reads TGTGCCAGCAGCCAATCTGGCGGAGTTGGAAACACCATATATTTT. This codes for CASSQSGGVGNTIYF.

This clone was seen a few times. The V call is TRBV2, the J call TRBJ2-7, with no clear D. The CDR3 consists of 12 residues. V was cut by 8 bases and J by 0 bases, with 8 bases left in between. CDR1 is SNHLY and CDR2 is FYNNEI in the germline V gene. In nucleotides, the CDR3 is TGTGCCAGCGGGTTGGTCTCCTACGAGCAGTACTTC. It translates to CASGLVSYEQYF.

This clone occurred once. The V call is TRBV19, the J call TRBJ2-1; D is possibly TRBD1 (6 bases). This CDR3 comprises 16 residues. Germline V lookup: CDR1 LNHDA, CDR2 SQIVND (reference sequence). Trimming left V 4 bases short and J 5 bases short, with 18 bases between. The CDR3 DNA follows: TGTGCCAGTAGTACCCCCAGGGGTCCCGTTCACAATGAGCAGTTCTTC. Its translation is CASSTPRGPVHNEQFF.

The CDR3, as DNA: TGTGCCAGCAGCCCAACAGGCCCAAATCTACTAAATGAGCAGTTCTTC. It codes for CASSPTGPNLLNEQFF. The chain couples TRBV5-6 to TRBJ2-1; D may be TRBD1 (5 bases). Germline V gene data show CDR1 as SGHDT and CDR2 as YYEEEE. There are 16 residues in the CDR3. V shed 4 bases and J shed 7 bases, with 21 bases lying between them.

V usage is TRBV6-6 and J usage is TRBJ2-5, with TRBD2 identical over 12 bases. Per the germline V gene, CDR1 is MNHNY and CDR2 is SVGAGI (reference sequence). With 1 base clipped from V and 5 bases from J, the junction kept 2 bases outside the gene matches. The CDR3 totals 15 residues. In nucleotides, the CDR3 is TGTGCCAGCAGTTACTTGGGACTAGCGGGCGAGACCCAGTACTTC. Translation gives CASSYLGLAGETQYF.

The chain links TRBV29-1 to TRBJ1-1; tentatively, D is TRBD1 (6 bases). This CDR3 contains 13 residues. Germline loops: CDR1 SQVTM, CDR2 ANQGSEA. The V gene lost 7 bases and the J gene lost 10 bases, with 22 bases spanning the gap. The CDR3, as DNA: TGCAGCGGTAGCCGGGACATGGTAGTGGGAGCTTTCTTT. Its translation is CSGSRDMVVGAFF.